The 12 T cell receptor beta chains below were found in one sample sequenced in a study of identifying expanded T cells in peripheral blood. The assay was immunoSEQ multiplex PCR, and TCRdb's table has in-frame clones only and misses some. The sample shows approximately 100,000 clones, about 85% of them seen only once. The material sequenced was blood. The origin of the receptors is a person aged 18-70 years in good health.

The J gene is TRBJ2-7, the V gene TRBV4-2; no definite D call. Trimming stripped 0 bases from V and 0 bases from J, with 9 bases between. The length of the CDR3 is 15 residues. Germline lookup yields CDR1 LGHNA and CDR2 YNFKEQ. In DNA form, the CDR3 reads TGTGCCAGCAGCCAAGAGCGACAAAGCTCCTACGAGCAGTACTTC. Its translation: CASSQERQSSYEQYF.

Only a few counts were recorded for this clone. The chain is built from TRBV2 and TRBJ1-5; the match to TRBD1 covers 7 bases. The CDR3 loop spans 14 amino acids. V shed 5 bases, J shed 4 bases, and the junction held 5 bases outside the gene matches. CDR1 and CDR2 from the germline V gene are SNHLY and FYNNEI. The CDR3: CASSPGQVNQPQHF. The CDR3 DNA sequence: TGTGCCAGCAGTCCTGGACAGGTTAATCAGCCCCAGCATTTT.

This clone appeared a few times. This sequence joins TRBV10-3 and TRBJ2-7, with 7 bases fitting TRBD1. The CDR3 runs 15 residues. Germline V gene data show CDR1 as ENHRY and CDR2 as SYGVKD. Germline trimming cut 1 base from V and 5 bases from J; bases unmatched to any gene: 8. The CDR3 loop reads CAISELGKGADEQYF. The CDR3 DNA is TGTGCCATCAGTGAGTTGGGCAAGGGGGCAGACGAGCAGTACTTC.

This chain uses TRBV7-2 with TRBJ2-5; D is unresolved. Trimming took off 2 bases at V and 0 bases at J, with 13 bases between the two ends. Looked up from germline, CDR1 is SGHTA and CDR2 is FQGNSA. This CDR3 has 16 amino acids. CDR3 loop: CASSLTLVADQETQYF. For the CDR3, the DNA is TGTGCCAGCAGCTTAACCCTGGTGGCGGACCAAGAGACCCAGTACTTC.

This chain uses TRBV10-3 with TRBJ2-7, with D tentatively TRBD1 (5 bases). This CDR3 comprises 14 residues. V lost 8 bases, J lost 1 base, and 15 bases lay in between. In germline, CDR1 is ENHRY, CDR2 SYGVKD. The CDR3 coding sequence is TGTGCCATCGGTGCAACAGGATCTTCCTACGAGCAGTACTTC. Its protein is CAIGATGSSYEQYF.

In its sample, this clone was seen once. V gene TRBV6-4 combines with J gene TRBJ2-1; 8 bases align to TRBD2. Germline CDR1 and CDR2: MRHNA and SNTAGT. The J segment lost 0 bases and the V segment lost 6 bases, leaving 7 bases of the junction unmatched. This CDR3 region has 16 residues. In DNA form, the CDR3 reads TGTGCCAGCAGCCCGGGGGGGGGTAGCTCCTACAATGAGCAGTTCTTC. This codes for CASSPGGGSSYNEQFF.

This clone showed up just once. This chain connects TRBV11-2 to TRBJ2-4; D not resolved. Germline-derived CDR1 and CDR2 are SGHAT and FQNNGV. The CDR3 is 15 residues long. Trimming left V 1 base short and J 6 bases short, with 13 bases between. DNA for the CDR3: TGTGCCAGCAGCTTAGTCCCGTTTGGGGTAAACATTCAGTACTTC. Translating it yields CASSLVPFGVNIQYF.

This sequence joins TRBV6-1 and TRBJ2-1; maybe TRBD1 (7 bases). The CDR3 has 15 residues. V lost 0 bases to trimming and J lost 7 bases, with 13 bases between them. CDR1 is MNHNS and CDR2 is SASEGT in the germline V gene. For the CDR3, the DNA is TGTGCCAGCAGTGAAGCGGAGGGGGCGCGGAATGAGCAGTTCTTC. It encodes CASSEAEGARNEQFF.

This chain links TRBV27 with TRBJ2-7, with D possibly being TRBD1 (5 bases). The germline gives CDR1 MNHEY, CDR2 SMNVEV (reference sequence). Trimming shortened V by 5 bases and J by 6 bases, and 14 bases separated the two germline ends. CDR3 length equals 13 residues. CDR3 sequence: CASSPSLGREQYF. In DNA, the CDR3 is TGTGCCAGCAGTCCCTCCTTGGGGCGCGAGCAGTACTTC.

The chain recombines TRBV6-1 with TRBJ2-7, with a weak D call TRBD2 (7 bases). The CDR3 loop spans 13 amino acids. V shed 4 bases and J shed 4 bases, with 11 bases lying between them. Germline-derived CDR1 and CDR2 are MNHNS and SASEGT. CDR3 in DNA: TGTGCCAGCAGTGGAGGGGGGGGTTACGAGCAGTACTTC. Its protein is CASSGGGGYEQYF.

This chain uses TRBV18 with TRBJ2-5; possible D gene TRBD2, 6 bases. This CDR3 comprises 16 residues. Germline V gene lookup returns CDR1 KGHSH and CDR2 LQKENI. Trimming cost V 2 bases and J 0 bases, with 13 bases left between them. CDR3 DNA: TGTGCCAGCTCACCAACCCCGGGAGCCAACCAAGAGACCCAGTACTTC. Translation: CASSPTPGANQETQYF.

A few counts support this clone. The rearrangement links TRBV30 to TRBJ1-2, with a possible D match to TRBD1 (6 bases). CDR1 GTSNPN and CDR2 SVGIG come from the germline V gene (reference sequence). There are 12 residues in the CDR3. Trimming shortened V by 8 bases and J by 8 bases, and 18 bases separated the two germline ends. The CDR3 nucleotides are TGTGCCCGAAACCGGGGGCCGGGGGGCTACACCTTC. Translating it yields CARNRGPGGYTF.